A selection of T cell receptor beta chains follows, all from one sample in a study of cytomegalovirus exposure and HLA in healthy donors. The repertoire was sequenced with immunoSEQ multiplex PCR; TCRdb's copy has only in-frame clones and lacks some. The repertoire holds about 160,000 clones, around four fifths seen once, with roughly 1.3% in the top ten. Sequenced sample: PBMCs. These receptors originate from a woman aged 45 to 65 in good health and CMV-seronegative. CDR3s include the opening cysteine and the closing phenylalanine or tryptophan. Fields, in order: D gene, V gene, clone size, J gene, CDR3 protein, CDR3 DNA. The D gene is left open where the match is weak. The size of a clone is reported for some rows only, either as once, few or many, or as a class for expanded clones.

D: TRBD1
V: TRBV7-3
size: NA
J: TRBJ2-7
CDR3: CASSLGTGPSYEQYF
DNA: TGTGCCAGCAGCTTAGGGACAGGACCATCCTACGAGCAGTACTTC

D: TRBD2
V: TRBV27
size: NA
J: TRBJ2-1
CDR3: CASSLGTNSYNEQFF
DNA: TGTGCCAGCAGCCTCGGGACTAACTCCTACAATGAGCAGTTCTTC

D: NA
V: TRBV7-3
size: few
J: TRBJ1-1
CDR3: CASKSRYTEAFF
DNA: TGTGCCAGCAAGAGCCGATACACTGAAGCTTTCTTT

D: TRBD1
V: TRBV6-5
size: few
J: TRBJ1-1
CDR3: CASSFSTGGYSEAFF
DNA: TGTGCCAGCAGTTTTTCGACAGGGGGCTATTCTGAAGCTTTCTTT

D: TRBD1
V: TRBV19
size: NA
J: TRBJ2-7
CDR3: CASSIVGQGDRQYF
DNA: TGTGCCAGTAGTATCGTAGGACAGGGAGACAGGCAGTACTTC

D: TRBD1
V: TRBV5-8
size: NA
J: TRBJ2-5
CDR3: CASSLGTVQETQYF
DNA: TGTGCCAGCAGCCTGGGGACAGTCCAAGAGACCCAGTACTTC

D: TRBD1
V: TRBV19
size: NA
J: TRBJ2-3
CDR3: CASSIDPTGTQYF
DNA: TGTGCCAGTAGTATAGATCCGACAGGGACGCAGTATTTT

D: NA
V: TRBV5-1
size: once
J: TRBJ1-2
CDR3: CASSWTSWGEEGYTF
DNA: TGCGCCAGCAGCTGGACTTCGTGGGGGGAGGAAGGCTACACCTTC

D: NA
V: TRBV12-5
size: NA
J: TRBJ2-7
CDR3: CASGLGQPPYEQYF
DNA: TGTGCTAGTGGTCTCGGACAGCCACCCTACGAGCAGTACTTC

D: NA
V: TRBV4-2
size: NA
J: TRBJ1-2
CDR3: CASSQEWQTGYGYTF
DNA: TGTGCCAGCAGCCAAGAATGGCAGACTGGCTATGGCTACACCTTC

D: TRBD1
V: TRBV10-1
size: NA
J: TRBJ2-4
CDR3: CASRTGALGAKNIQYF
DNA: TGCGCCAGCAGAACAGGGGCCTTGGGAGCCAAAAACATTCAGTACTTC

D: NA
V: TRBV7-2
size: NA
J: TRBJ2-1
CDR3: CASSPLGGQVRGNEQFF
DNA: TGTGCCAGCAGCCCTCTGGGGGGGCAGGTGCGTGGCAATGAGCAGTTCTTC

D: TRBD2
V: TRBV11-1
size: NA
J: TRBJ2-7
CDR3: CASSPNAGLAGAYEQYF
DNA: TGTGCCAGCAGCCCTAATGCGGGACTAGCGGGAGCCTACGAGCAGTACTTC

D: TRBD1
V: TRBV2
size: once
J: TRBJ2-1
CDR3: CASTVRTGDIAEQFF
DNA: TGTGCCAGCACCGTAAGGACAGGGGATATAGCTGAGCAGTTCTTC

D: TRBD2
V: TRBV27
size: NA
J: TRBJ2-3
CDR3: CASAGGLRDTQYF
DNA: TGTGCCAGCGCGGGAGGGCTGAGAGATACGCAGTATTTT

D: NA
V: TRBV7-2
size: NA
J: TRBJ1-2
CDR3: CASSPTVGVGYTF
DNA: TGTGCCAGCAGCCCTACAGTAGGGGTAGGCTACACCTTC

D: NA
V: TRBV28
size: NA
J: TRBJ1-5
CDR3: CASTSWGLGNQPQHF
DNA: TGTGCCAGCACCTCCTGGGGGCTGGGCAATCAGCCCCAGCATTTT